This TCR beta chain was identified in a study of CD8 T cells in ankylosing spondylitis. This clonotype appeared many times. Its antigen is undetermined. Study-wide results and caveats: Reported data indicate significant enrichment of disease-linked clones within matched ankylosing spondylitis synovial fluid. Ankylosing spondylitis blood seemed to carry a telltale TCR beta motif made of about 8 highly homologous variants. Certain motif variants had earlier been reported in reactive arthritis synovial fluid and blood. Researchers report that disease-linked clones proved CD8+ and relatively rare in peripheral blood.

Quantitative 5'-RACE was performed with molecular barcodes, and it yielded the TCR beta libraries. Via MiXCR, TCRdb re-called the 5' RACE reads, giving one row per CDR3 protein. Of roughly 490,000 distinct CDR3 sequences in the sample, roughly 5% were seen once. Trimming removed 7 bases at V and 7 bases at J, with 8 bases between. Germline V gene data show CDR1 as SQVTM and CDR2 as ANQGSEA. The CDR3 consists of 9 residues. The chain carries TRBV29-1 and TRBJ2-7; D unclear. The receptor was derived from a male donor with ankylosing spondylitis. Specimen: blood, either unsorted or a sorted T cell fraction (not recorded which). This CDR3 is CSASLEQYF. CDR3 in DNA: TGCAGCGCCAGTCTGGAGCAGTACTTC.